A single sample is the source of the 20 T cell receptor beta chains below, sequenced in a study of blood T cell repertoires in COVID-19. Clones were read by immunoSEQ multiplex PCR, and TCRdb kept only the in-frame ones, dropping some. The data contain about 100,000 clones, about 90% of them singletons. The sequenced sample was peripheral blood. The origin of the receptors is a man aged 25-45 years in a cohort sampled during active COVID-19.

The V call is TRBV30, the J call TRBJ1-2; D gene unclear. Looked up from germline, CDR1 is GTSNPN and CDR2 is SVGIG (reference sequence). V was cut by 2 bases and J by 0 bases, with 13 bases left in between. This CDR3 contains 15 residues. The CDR3 nucleotides read TGTGCCTGGAGTTCCCCGAGGGTGGCTAACTATGGCTACACCTTC. Translation: CAWSSPRVANYGYTF.

The rearrangement uses TRBV21-1 and TRBJ1-1; the table's D call, TRBD1, was not checked against the DNA. TRBV21-1 is an annotated pseudogene. This CDR3 comprises 15 residues. CDR3 region: CASSKTTGPNTEAFF. Here the CDR3 DNA reads TGTGCCAGCAGCAAAACCACAGGGCCGAACACTGAAGCTTTCTTT.

J is TRBJ2-5 and V is TRBV30, with D uncertain. Trimming took 5 bases from V and 3 from J, leaving 4 bases between them. Germline values: CDR1 GTSNPN, CDR2 SVGIG (reference sequence). The CDR3 is 10 residues long. CDR3 sequence: CAWFKETQYF. The CDR3 DNA reads as TGTGCCTGGTTTAAAGAGACCCAGTACTTC.

This clone has a handful of counts. The chain uses TRBV4-1 and TRBJ2-7; a possible D gene is TRBD1 (6 bases). Trimming left V 4 bases short and J 6 bases short, with 19 bases between. CDR1 and CDR2 from the germline V gene are MGHRA and YSYEKL. The CDR3 is 15 amino acids. The CDR3 region has the DNA TGCGCCAGCAGCCCAGTAACCGGGACACGGCGCGAGCAGTACTTC. This encodes CASSPVTGTRREQYF.

The V gene is TRBV5-4, the J gene TRBJ1-2; the match to TRBD1 covers 9 bases. Trimming at V came to 4 bases and at J to 6 bases, leaving 13 bases not matched to a gene. CDR1 is SGHNT and CDR2 is YYREEE in the germline V gene (reference sequence). CDR3 length equals 16 residues. CDR3 in amino acids: CASSAGQGQGLHGYTF. CDR3 in DNA: TGTGCCAGCAGCGCGGGACAGGGTCAGGGCCTACATGGCTACACCTTC. The full variable domain, its missing parts supplied by reference TRBV5-4 and TRBJ1-2, is ETGVTQSPTHLIKTRGQQVTLRCSSQSGHNTVSWYQQALGQGPQFIFQYYREEENGRGNFPPRFSGLQFPNYSSELNVNALELDDSALYLCASSAGQGQGLHGYTFGSGTRLTVV.

The chain employs TRBV12-3 or TRBV12-4 and TRBJ1-3, with D tentatively TRBD1 (5 bases). The CDR3 is 13 amino acids. Between the trimmed V and J ends, which lost 7 bases and 2 bases, there was a span of 9 bases. Written as DNA, the CDR3 is TGTGCCAGCACCAGGGAACCTGGAAACACCATATATTTT. Translated: CASTREPGNTIYF.

The rearrangement links TRBV15 to TRBJ2-1; weak D call: TRBD2 (5 bases). Germline CDR1 and CDR2: LNHNV and YYDKDF (reference sequence). This CDR3 spans 15 amino acids. V dropped 1 base and J dropped 8 bases, with 15 bases sitting between them. DNA for the CDR3: TGTGCCACCAGCAGAGGGACGAGGGAGAGTGATGAGCAGTTCTTC. Translating gives CATSRGTRESDEQFF.

The chain has TRBV27 and TRBJ2-3; 8 bases map to TRBD2. CDR3 size: 15 residues. Per germline, CDR1 MNHEY and CDR2 SMNVEV (reference sequence). Trimming cost V 6 bases and J 2 bases; bases outside gene matches: 7. The CDR3 reads CASSKTGGLTDTQYF. Written as DNA, the CDR3 is TGTGCCAGCAGCAAAACGGGGGGGCTCACAGATACGCAGTATTTT.

V gene TRBV24-1 combines with J gene TRBJ2-1; 7 positions agree with TRBD1. V was clipped by 3 bases and J by 4 bases; unmatched bases: 2. Germline values: CDR1 KGHDR, CDR2 SFDVKD. The CDR3 totals 14 residues. The CDR3 spells CATSDPTGYNEQFF. The CDR3 DNA follows: TGTGCCACCAGTGATCCGACAGGGTACAATGAGCAGTTCTTC.

The gene calls are TRBV27 and TRBJ2-7; D possibly corresponds to TRBD1 (5 bases). The CDR3 totals 13 residues. V was pared by 8 bases and J by 4 bases, with 15 bases between. CDR1 is MNHEY and CDR2 is SMNVEV in the germline V gene (reference sequence). DNA for the CDR3: TGTGCCAGCTCAGCTTCCAGGGCTTACGAGCAGTACTTC. Its protein product is CASSASRAYEQYF.

On this clone: Different DNA sequences within this sample yield the same CDR3. V gene TRBV6-5 combines with J gene TRBJ1-2; no definite D call. Trimming removed 2 bases from V and 2 bases from J, with 6 bases in between. From germline, CDR1 is MNHEY and CDR2 SVGAGI. The CDR3 is made up of 13 amino acids. CDR3 region: CASSYAGNYGYTF. CDR3 nucleotides: TGTGCCAGCAGTTACGCCGGGAACTATGGCTACACCTTC.

This sequence joins TRBV20-1 and TRBJ2-7, with TRBD2 as a possible D gene (5 bases). Trimming removed 3 bases from V and 3 bases from J, with 21 bases in between. The CDR3 is 16 amino acids. CDR1 DFQATT and CDR2 SNEGSKA come from the germline V gene (reference sequence). The DNA of the CDR3 is TGCAGTGCTAGTGGAACCGGAGGAGCAACCTACTACGAGCAGTACTTC. Translation gives CSASGTGGATYYEQYF.

The CDR3 loop is CASSEGQGEKLFF. DNA for the CDR3: TGTGCCAGCAGTGAGGGACAGGGTGAAAAACTGTTTTTT. The chain carries TRBV6-4 and TRBJ1-4, with 9 bases fitting TRBD1. Losses at the gene ends were 3 bases for V and 7 bases for J; bases not matched to a gene: 0. This CDR3 is built from 13 residues. Per the germline V gene, CDR1 is MRHNA and CDR2 is SNTAGT.

The genes are TRBV28 and TRBJ2-2; 7 nucleotides match TRBD2. Trimming removed 3 bases from V and 1 base from J; junction bases left unmatched: 2. Germline V gene sequence: CDR1 MDHEN, CDR2 SYDVKM. This CDR3 has 15 residues. CDR3 sequence: CASSFAGENTGELFF. DNA of the CDR3: TGTGCCAGCAGTTTTGCGGGGGAGAACACCGGGGAGCTGTTTTTT. Using reference TRBV28 and TRBJ2-2 for the parts outside the CDR3, the full variable domain is DVKVTQSSRYLVKRTGEKVFLECVQDMDHENMFWYRQDPGLGLRLIYFSYDVKMKEKGDIPEGYSVSREKKERFSLILESASTNQTSMYLCASSFAGENTGELFFGEGSRLTVL.

CDR3 sequence (DNA): TGTGCCAGCAGTTTTCGCCCGCGCCGAGGGATTAACTCCTACAATGAGCAGTTCTTC. Amino acids: CASSFRPRRGINSYNEQFF. The V gene is TRBV27, the J gene TRBJ2-1; tentatively, D is TRBD2 (5 bases). Germline V lookup: CDR1 MNHEY, CDR2 SMNVEV (reference sequence). The V end was cut by 3 bases, the J end by 0 bases, with 21 bases between. This CDR3 region has 19 residues.

The chain links TRBV11-2 to TRBJ2-5; unclear D gene. The germline CDR1 and CDR2 sequences are SGHAT and FQNNGV. The CDR3 is 15 amino acids. V shed 0 bases and J shed 4 bases, with 12 bases lying between them. CDR3 nucleotides: TGTGCCAGCAGCTTAGATGGTAGCAGATCAGAGACCCAGTACTTC. This sequence encodes CASSLDGSRSETQYF. Together with reference TRBV11-2 and TRBJ2-5, the CDR3 gives the full variable domain: EAGVAQSPRYKIIEKRQSVAFWCNPISGHATLYWYQQILGQGPKLLIQFQNNGVVDDSQLPKDRFSAERLKGVDSTLKIQPAKLEDSAVYLCASSLDGSRSETQYFGPGTRLLVL.

The chain employs TRBV6-5 and TRBJ1-1; the D gene is possibly TRBD1 (5 bases). This CDR3 has 13 amino acids. Trimming cost V 2 bases and J 4 bases, with 8 bases left between them. Germline V gives CDR1 MNHEY, CDR2 SVGAGI. The CDR3 is CASSYQGGTEAFF. CDR3 DNA: TGTGCCAGCAGTTACCAGGGAGGCACTGAAGCTTTCTTT.

The count of this clone is one. The CDR3: CASSLVGRQGVETQYF. As DNA, the CDR3 is TGTGCCAGCAGCTTAGTCGGTCGACAGGGGGTGGAGACCCAGTACTTC. The V gene is TRBV11-2, the J gene TRBJ2-5; 9 bases align to TRBD1. The V gene end was trimmed by 1 base and the J gene end by 5 bases; junction bases not matched to a gene: 8. Germline loops: CDR1 SGHAT, CDR2 FQNNGV. This CDR3 has 16 residues.

The V and J genes are TRBV9 and TRBJ2-5; 7 nucleotides agree with TRBD1. V lost 2 bases and J lost 3; bases outside the gene matches: 1. Germline CDR1 SGDLS, CDR2 YYNGEE. CDR3 length: 13 amino acids. The CDR3 region has the DNA TGTGCCAGCAGCGTGACAGGGAAAGAGACCCAGTACTTC. This gives the protein CASSVTGKETQYF.

The gene calls are TRBV28 and TRBJ1-5, with D possibly TRBD1 on 5 matching bases. The V gene's germline CDR1 is MDHEN and CDR2 SYDVKM. Trimming removed 5 bases at V and 7 bases at J, with 12 bases between. The CDR3 contains 13 residues. The CDR3 loop reads CASSTGRGQPQHF. The CDR3 DNA follows: TGTGCCAGCAGTACCGGCCGGGGGCAGCCCCAGCATTTT.